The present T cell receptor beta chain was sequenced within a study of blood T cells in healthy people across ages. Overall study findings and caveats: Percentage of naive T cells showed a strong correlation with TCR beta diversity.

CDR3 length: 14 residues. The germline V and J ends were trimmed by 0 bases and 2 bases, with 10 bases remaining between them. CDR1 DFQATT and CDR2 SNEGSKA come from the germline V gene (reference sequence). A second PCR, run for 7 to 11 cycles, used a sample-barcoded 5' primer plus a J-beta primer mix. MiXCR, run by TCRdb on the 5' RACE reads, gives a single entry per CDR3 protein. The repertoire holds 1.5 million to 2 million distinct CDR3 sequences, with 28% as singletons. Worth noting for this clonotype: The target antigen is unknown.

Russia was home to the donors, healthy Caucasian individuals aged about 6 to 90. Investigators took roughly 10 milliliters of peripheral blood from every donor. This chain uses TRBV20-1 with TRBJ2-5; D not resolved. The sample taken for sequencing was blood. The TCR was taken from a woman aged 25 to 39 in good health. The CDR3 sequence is CSARESGRQETQYF. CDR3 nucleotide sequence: TGCAGTGCTAGAGAGTCCGGCAGACAAGAGACCCAGTACTTC.